Below, 2 T cell receptor beta chains from the same sample are listed, as sequenced in a study of blood T cell repertoires in COVID-19. TCRdb keeps only in-frame clones here, not all; method: immunoSEQ multiplex PCR. The sample carries roughly 100,000 clones, about 91% recorded once. The material sequenced was peripheral blood. Receptors originate from a man aged 18 to 30 with acute or convalescent COVID-19.

The chain combines TRBV5-4 with TRBJ2-7; 7 positions agree with TRBD2. The CDR3 runs to 14 residues. V gave up 2 bases and J gave up 2 bases; unmatched junction bases: 4. Germline CDR1 SGHNT, CDR2 YYREEE (reference sequence). This CDR3 reads CASSLSGRAYEQYF. As DNA, the CDR3 is TGTGCCAGCAGCTTAAGTGGGAGGGCCTACGAGCAGTACTTC. Full variable domain (outside the CDR3, taken from reference TRBV5-4 and TRBJ2-7): ETGVTQSPTHLIKTRGQQVTLRCSSQSGHNTVSWYQQALGQGPQFIFQYYREEENGRGNFPPRFSGLQFPNYSSELNVNALELDDSALYLCASSLSGRAYEQYFGPGTRLTVT.

This clone was counted between two and nine times. V gene TRBV2 combines with J gene TRBJ2-7; tentative D call: TRBD2 (6 bases). Germline V gives CDR1 SNHLY, CDR2 FYNNEI. The CDR3 extends over 12 amino acids. Trimming cost V 3 bases and J 7 bases, with 10 bases left between them. The chain's CDR3 is CASSESGWEQYF. The CDR3 nucleotides are TGTGCCAGCAGTGAGAGCGGGTGGGAGCAGTACTTC.